Listed below are T cell receptor beta chains from one sample, sequenced in a study of T cells after yellow fever vaccination. One entry per CDR3 protein, called by TCRdb with MiXCR from the 5' RACE reads. The sample contains a few hundred thousand distinct CDR3 sequences, 4.1% of which appear only once. The sequenced sample was PBMCs, obtained 5 days after the yellow fever booster vaccination. Source of these receptors: a man between 18 and 35 years old who received the YFV17D yellow fever vaccine. Both conserved end residues are part of each CDR3.

v_call: TRBV6-2/TRBV6-3; cdr3_aa: CASSRIQGANTEAFF
v_call: TRBV12-3/TRBV12-4; cdr3_aa: CASRSGQEDEKLFF
v_call: TRBV6-2/TRBV6-3; cdr3_aa: CATEDDRATGELFF
v_call: TRBV20-1; cdr3_aa: CSAGEDTQYF
v_call: TRBV18; cdr3_aa: CASSLYGGYGNTIYF
v_call: TRBV7-2; cdr3_aa: CASSNRDRGYEQYF
v_call: TRBV18; cdr3_aa: CASSPMGGRADTQYF
v_call: TRBV15; cdr3_aa: CATRGPARDTQYF
v_call: TRBV7-9; cdr3_aa: CASSLMESGANVLTF
v_call: TRBV5-4; cdr3_aa: CASSFGTFNEQFF
v_call: TRBV5-5; cdr3_aa: CASSLDRYTEAFF
v_call: TRBV7-8; cdr3_aa: CASSPLLNTDTQYF
v_call: TRBV6-1; cdr3_aa: CASTAGEGGWTEAFF
v_call: TRBV7-2; cdr3_aa: CASSLGWGEETQYF
v_call: TRBV20-1; cdr3_aa: CSASRQGRDTEAFF
v_call: TRBV2; cdr3_aa: CASSEAGRGVDTQYF
v_call: TRBV7-6; cdr3_aa: CASSTERTSGYNEQFF
v_call: TRBV5-4; cdr3_aa: CASSLRLGQAGYGYTF
v_call: TRBV6-2/TRBV6-3; cdr3_aa: CASSDRGKTQYF
v_call: TRBV5-1; cdr3_aa: CASSFNTEAFF
v_call: TRBV10-3; cdr3_aa: CAISEGVAGGQEETQYF
v_call: TRBV27; cdr3_aa: CASRPALNTEAFF
v_call: TRBV4-1; cdr3_aa: CASSRRELAGSTDTQYF
v_call: TRBV5-1; cdr3_aa: CASSSSGTRGDTQYF
v_call: TRBV6-2/TRBV6-3; cdr3_aa: CASGYTGLSIQETQYF
v_call: TRBV18; cdr3_aa: CASSRAFRDLDKQYF
v_call: TRBV7-9; cdr3_aa: CASSLGYQAFF
v_call: TRBV5-1; cdr3_aa: CASSLESDGQETQYF
v_call: TRBV20-1; cdr3_aa: CSATARLNSPLHF
v_call: TRBV6-2/TRBV6-3; cdr3_aa: CASRLQGGYDETQYF
v_call: TRBV18; cdr3_aa: CASSPRETQYF
v_call: TRBV7-9; cdr3_aa: CASSLEQKGEQFF
v_call: TRBV5-1; cdr3_aa: CASSLASGWADTQYF
v_call: TRBV19; cdr3_aa: CASSIYSAMNTEAFF
v_call: TRBV20-1; cdr3_aa: CSASLAGETQYF
v_call: TRBV24-1; cdr3_aa: CATRPRAQETQYF
v_call: TRBV6-5; cdr3_aa: CASSRDVTGAYGYTF
v_call: TRBV21-1; cdr3_aa: CAYYSKNTEAFF
v_call: TRBV3-1; cdr3_aa: CASSEGAFRGIQETQYF
v_call: TRBV6-5; cdr3_aa: CASRKDMTGLYGYTF
v_call: TRBV20-1; cdr3_aa: CSASPGQGGTYEQYF
v_call: TRBV12-3/TRBV12-4; cdr3_aa: CASSLPRTGGQNSPLHF
v_call: TRBV7-2; cdr3_aa: CASGDLGFHEQYF
v_call: TRBV28; cdr3_aa: CASSSSGGPPGTYEQYF
v_call: TRBV20-1; cdr3_aa: CSAQAYDNYNEQFF
v_call: TRBV4-3; cdr3_aa: CASSSDSWESPLHF
v_call: TRBV18; cdr3_aa: CASSPLEETQYF
v_call: TRBV4-3; cdr3_aa: CASSRRGEVYNEQFF
v_call: TRBV10-2; cdr3_aa: CASRLAGTNEQFF
v_call: TRBV28; cdr3_aa: CASSAWGGELFF
v_call: TRBV7-9; cdr3_aa: CASSLAFRDRGFGNTIYF
v_call: TRBV6-5; cdr3_aa: CASSYDWGRDPGELFF
v_call: TRBV7-8; cdr3_aa: CASSSRTGSGELFF